Below, 29 T cell receptor beta chains from the same sample are listed, as sequenced in a study of cytomegalovirus exposure and HLA in healthy donors. PCR amplification relied on 60 Vbeta primers (plus 13 Jbeta primers). Measured with immunoSEQ multiplex PCR; TCRdb has only the in-frame clones, and not every one. The table for this sample gives approximately 190,000 clones. Sequenced: PBMCs. These receptors were obtained from a boy aged 5-17 years in good health and CMV-seronegative.

V usage is TRBV4-3 and J usage is TRBJ2-6; D call uncertain. Germline assignment: CDR1 LGHNA and CDR2 YSLEER. The CDR3 has 16 residues. Trimming pared 1 base from V and 0 bases from J, leaving 7 bases between. This CDR3 reads CASSQGRVSGANVLTF. The CDR3 nucleotides are TGCGCCAGCAGCCAAGGCCGGGTCTCTGGGGCCAACGTCCTGACTTTC.

The CDR3 DNA sequence: TGCGCCAGCAGCCAACCAACTAGCGGGGGGTCCTACGAGCAGTACTTC. Residues: CASSQPTSGGSYEQYF. The rearrangement uses TRBV4-1 and TRBJ2-7; 12 nucleotides line up with TRBD2. Germline CDR1 MGHRA, CDR2 YSYEKL. V lost 2 bases and J lost 1; bases outside the gene matches: 3. This CDR3 region has 16 residues.

The chain is built from TRBV5-5 and TRBJ1-2; D may be TRBD1 (5 bases). Trimming removed 4 bases from V and 2 bases from J, with 15 bases in between. CDR1 and CDR2 (germline): SGHKS, YYEKEE (reference sequence). The CDR3 sequence is 15 residues long. CDR3 bases: TGTGCCAGCAGCCCAATACTGACAGACAACTATGGCTACACCTTC. This encodes CASSPILTDNYGYTF.

The gene calls are TRBV6-1 and TRBJ1-5, with 7 bases that match TRBD1. Unmatched junction bases numbered 11, after V lost 8 bases and J lost 4 bases. There are 15 residues in the CDR3. Germline loops: CDR1 MNHNS, CDR2 SASEGT. This CDR3 is CASEGTANTNQPQHF. DNA of the CDR3: TGTGCCAGCGAGGGGACAGCTAACACTAATCAGCCCCAGCATTTT.

V usage is TRBV4-2 and J usage is TRBJ1-2; TRBD1 might be the D (6 bases). V lost 3 bases, J lost 5 bases, and 22 bases lay in between. Germline V lookup: CDR1 LGHNA, CDR2 YNFKEQ. The CDR3 spans 17 residues. The CDR3 is CASSQKHAAFRGYGYTF. The CDR3 nucleotides read TGTGCCAGCAGCCAGAAGCACGCCGCCTTTAGGGGGTATGGCTACACCTTC.

The J gene is TRBJ1-1, the V gene TRBV5-1, with D tentatively TRBD1 (6 bases). V was clipped by 4 bases and J by 5 bases, with 15 bases between them. The CDR3 spans 14 residues. Per germline, CDR1 SGHRS and CDR2 YFSETQ. The CDR3 nucleotides read TGCGCCAGCAGCCCCAGGGGAGAGGGTACTGAAGCTTTCTTT. Protein product: CASSPRGEGTEAFF.

This chain uses TRBV19 with TRBJ1-5; unclear D gene. The germline gives CDR1 LNHDA, CDR2 SQIVND (reference sequence). Trimming removed 1 base from V and 0 bases from J, with 10 bases in between. The CDR3 loop spans 16 amino acids. The chain's CDR3 is CASSIVEHYSNQPQHF. The DNA for the CDR3 is TGTGCCAGTAGTATAGTCGAACACTATAGCAATCAGCCCCAGCATTTT.

V usage is TRBV27 and J usage is TRBJ1-1; D remains unclear. The CDR3 is 13 amino acids. Trimming stripped 6 bases from V and 3 bases from J, with 11 bases between. The V gene's germline CDR1 is MNHEY and CDR2 SMNVEV (reference sequence). The CDR3 DNA reads as TGTGCCAGCAGGGCAGTCGGAGACACTGAAGCTTTCTTT. It codes for CASRAVGDTEAFF.

The V call is TRBV5-4, the J call TRBJ2-5; maybe TRBD1 (5 bases). V gave up 4 bases and J gave up 2 bases, with 18 bases separating them. CDR1 is SGHNT and CDR2 is YYREEE in the germline V gene (reference sequence). There are 16 residues in the CDR3. Written as DNA, the CDR3 is TGTGCCAGCAGCAAGCAAGTGACAGTTCAACAAGAGACCCAGTACTTC. Translated, it gives CASSKQVTVQQETQYF.

The V and J genes are TRBV2 and TRBJ2-1; 9 nucleotides align to TRBD2. The CDR3 contains 13 residues. Germline V gives CDR1 SNHLY, CDR2 FYNNEI. Losses at the gene ends were 6 bases for V and 10 bases for J; bases not matched to a gene: 7. This chain's CDR3 is CASRQTSGGEQFF. Here the CDR3 DNA reads TGTGCCAGCAGACAAACGAGCGGGGGGGAGCAGTTCTTC.

This chain uses TRBV5-5 with TRBJ2-7; 7 nucleotides agree with TRBD1. Germline CDR1 is SGHKS and CDR2 is YYEKEE (reference sequence). The CDR3 is 12 residues long. V dropped 2 bases and J dropped 5; count of bases not matched to a gene: 1. The chain's CDR3 is CASSFTGDEQYF. CDR3 nucleotide sequence: TGTGCCAGCAGCTTCACAGGGGACGAGCAGTACTTC.

DNA for the CDR3: TGCGCCAGCAGCCCCGACGGGGGAACCGGGGAGCTGTTTTTT. Translated: CASSPDGGTGELFF. The genes are TRBV4-3 and TRBJ2-2; D might be TRBD2 (6 bases). This CDR3 has 14 residues. Germline values: CDR1 LGHNA, CDR2 YSLEER. The ends were cut back, 4 bases at V and 5 bases at J, with 11 bases in the middle.

The rearrangement links TRBV19 to TRBJ2-7; D might be TRBD1 (6 bases). CDR1 and CDR2 (germline): LNHDA, SQIVND (reference sequence). The CDR3 totals 13 residues. The ends were cut back, 6 bases at V and 3 bases at J, with 12 bases in the middle. CDR3 in DNA: TGTGCCAGTAGCGCTGCGACAGGCTACGAGCAGTACTTC. This translates into CASSAATGYEQYF. Supplemented by reference TRBV19 and TRBJ2-7, the full variable domain reads DGGITQSPKYLFRKEGQNVTLSCEQNLNHDAMYWYRQDPGQGLRLIYYSQIVNDFQKGDIAEGYSVSREKKESFPLTVTSAQKNPTAFYLCASSAATGYEQYFGPGTRLTVT.

The rearrangement uses TRBV6-1 and TRBJ2-1, with 10 bases lining up with TRBD2. Germline assignment: CDR1 MNHNS and CDR2 SASEGT. Trimming at V came to 6 bases and at J to 5 bases, leaving 7 bases not matched to a gene. CDR3 length equals 15 residues. CDR3 protein: CASSATSGVNNEQFF. The CDR3 bases are TGTGCCAGCAGCGCTACTAGCGGGGTTAACAATGAGCAGTTCTTC.

This sequence joins TRBV4-1 and TRBJ2-1; 10 nucleotides align to TRBD2. This CDR3 spans 15 amino acids. The V and J ends lost 4 bases and 4 bases, in that order; junction bases with no gene match: 4. Per the germline V gene, CDR1 is MGHRA and CDR2 is YSYEKL. The chain's CDR3 is CASSLGLADYNEQFF. The CDR3 DNA reads as TGCGCCAGCAGCCTTGGACTAGCGGATTACAATGAGCAGTTCTTC.

The V gene is TRBV7-8, the J gene TRBJ2-3, with D possibly matching TRBD2 (7 bases). Germline CDR1 is SGHVS and CDR2 is FQNEAQ. Deletions cut 0 bases from V and 7 bases from J, with 11 bases between. There are 14 residues in the CDR3. The CDR3 DNA follows: TGTGCCAGCAGCTTAGCGGGGGGGCTGAATACGCAGTATTTT. The encoded protein is CASSLAGGLNTQYF.

The rearrangement links TRBV7-3 to TRBJ1-1, with 9 bases lining up with TRBD1. Germline V gene lookup returns CDR1 SGHTA and CDR2 FQGTGA. J gave up 1 base and V 5 bases, and 5 bases lay outside the gene matches. There are 15 residues in the CDR3. The CDR3 loop is CASSNMTGGNTEAFF. The CDR3 coding sequence is TGTGCCAGCAGCAATATGACAGGGGGGAACACTGAAGCTTTCTTT.

This chain connects TRBV9 to TRBJ1-6; no definite D call. The V end was cut by 2 bases, the J end by 5 bases, with 8 bases between. The CDR3 totals 14 residues. Looked up from germline, CDR1 is SGDLS and CDR2 is YYNGEE. The CDR3 reads CASSVSQDNSPLHF. The CDR3 DNA is TGTGCCAGCAGCGTTAGTCAGGATAATTCACCCCTCCACTTT.

V gene TRBV7-8 combines with J gene TRBJ1-4, with a weak D call TRBD1 (6 bases). The CDR3 is 13 residues long. Germline loops: CDR1 SGHVS, CDR2 FQNEAQ. V was clipped by 6 bases and J by 6 bases, with 11 bases between them. In DNA, the CDR3 is TGTGCCAGCAGGGGGGGGCCCGATGAAAAACTGTTTTTT. Amino acid sequence: CASRGGPDEKLFF.

The rearrangement uses TRBV19 and TRBJ2-6, with TRBD1 matching over 10 bases. This CDR3 contains 16 residues. Losses at the gene ends were 10 bases for V and 4 bases for J; bases not matched to a gene: 10. The germline CDR1 and CDR2 sequences are LNHDA and SQIVND (reference sequence). This CDR3 reads CATRDRGGVGANVLTF. DNA of the CDR3: TGTGCCACCAGGGACAGGGGTGGGGTGGGGGCCAACGTCCTGACTTTC.

This rearrangement joins TRBV30 to TRBJ1-1; D is ambiguous. The CDR3 totals 14 residues. Trimming stripped 0 bases from V and 5 bases from J, with 13 bases between. Germline values: CDR1 GTSNPN, CDR2 SVGIG (reference sequence). The CDR3 loop reads CAWSVRSTGTEAFF. CDR3 in DNA: TGTGCCTGGAGTGTACGGAGTACTGGGACTGAAGCTTTCTTT.

The V gene is TRBV6-5, the J gene TRBJ1-2; TRBD1 agrees at 10 bases. Germline V lookup: CDR1 MNHEY, CDR2 SVGAGI. The CDR3 runs to 15 residues. The V gene end was trimmed by 4 bases and the J gene end by 3 bases; junction bases not matched to a gene: 5. The CDR3 is CASSSWTGGDYGYTF. The DNA for the CDR3 is TGTGCCAGCAGTTCTTGGACAGGGGGGGACTATGGCTACACCTTC.

This chain connects TRBV28 to TRBJ2-3; 8 bases line up with TRBD2. The CDR3 contains 15 residues. Germline V gene sequence: CDR1 MDHEN, CDR2 SYDVKM. V was clipped by 6 bases and J by 4 bases; unmatched bases: 9. The CDR3 spells CASSPGGGSPDTQYF. The DNA of the CDR3 is TGTGCCAGCAGCCCCGGGGGGGGAAGCCCAGATACGCAGTATTTT.

The V call is TRBV6-1, the J call TRBJ2-3; 7 nucleotides match TRBD2. This CDR3 has 17 amino acids. Germline CDR1 reads MNHNS; CDR2 reads SASEGT. Trimming cost V 1 base and J 4 bases; bases outside gene matches: 11. The CDR3 DNA is TGTGCCAGCAGTGAAGTCCCTCTGCGGGGGTGGGCAGATACGCAGTATTTT. Translated, it gives CASSEVPLRGWADTQYF.

The gene calls are TRBV4-3 and TRBJ2-7; D uncertain. V was trimmed by 0 bases and J by 0 bases, leaving 6 bases between them. The CDR3 length is 14 residues. Germline V gives CDR1 LGHNA, CDR2 YSLEER. CDR3 in amino acids: CASSQDRSSYEQYF. The CDR3 DNA reads TGCGCCAGCAGCCAAGATAGGAGCTCCTACGAGCAGTACTTC.

The CDR3 region is CASSLGLGEQPQHF. The DNA for the CDR3 is TGTGCCAGCAGCTTAGGCTTGGGAGAACAGCCCCAGCATTTT. The chain carries TRBV7-9 and TRBJ1-5, with D unresolved. V dropped 1 base and J dropped 7 bases, with 11 bases sitting between them. The germline V gene encodes CDR1 SEHNR and CDR2 FQNEAQ (reference sequence). The CDR3 runs 14 residues.

The chain joins TRBV19 to TRBJ1-1; D is possibly TRBD1 (5 bases). Germline V CDR1 and CDR2: LNHDA, SQIVND (reference sequence). Trimming shortened V by 6 bases and J by 1 base, and 6 bases separated the two germline ends. The CDR3 totals 12 residues. CDR3 protein: CASSQGNTEAFF. CDR3 coding DNA: TGTGCCAGTAGCCAGGGGAACACTGAAGCTTTCTTT.

About this clone: Different DNA sequences within this sample yield the same CDR3. V is TRBV5-1 and J is TRBJ2-2, with D perhaps matching TRBD1 (6 bases). The germline V gene has CDR1 SGHRS and CDR2 YFSETQ. Trimming shortened V by 5 bases and J by 1 base, and 9 bases separated the two germline ends. This CDR3 region has 14 residues. Written as DNA, the CDR3 is TGCGCCAGCAGTCTGACAGGGAACACCGGGGAGCTGTTTTTT. Protein product: CASSLTGNTGELFF.

The gene calls are TRBV7-8 and TRBJ2-3; 8 bases map to TRBD2. The length of the CDR3 is 16 residues. Germline assignment: CDR1 SGHVS and CDR2 FQNEAQ. J gave up 2 bases and V 4 bases, and 8 bases lay outside the gene matches. This chain's CDR3 is CASSSVGGGTTDTQYF. CDR3 nucleotides: TGTGCCAGCAGCTCAGTGGGCGGGGGGACCACAGATACGCAGTATTTT.